Below, 16 T cell receptor beta chains from the same sample are listed, as sequenced in a study of cytomegalovirus exposure and HLA in healthy donors (dated by TCRdb to 2017 to 2019). The receptor library was made with the immunoSEQ multiplex PCR assay. A mixture of 60 forward primers for TCR Vbeta segments and 13 reverse primers for TCR Jbeta segments was used in the multiplex PCR. Sourced from immuneACCESS, this table was stored by TCRdb with only in-frame sequences that have V and J called. A share of the clones is absent; for the studies checked, an unresolved V gene accounts for under half, and the remainder has no known explanation. The sample table contains 140,000 to 150,000 clones; only one count was recorded for around 79% of them. The top ten constitute roughly 3.8% of the sample. The material sequenced was PBMCs. The receptors here all came from a male donor in good health and CMV-seronegative.

In this sample, this clone turned up a few times. The J gene is TRBJ1-2, the V gene TRBV19, with unresolved D. The ends were cut back, 4 bases at V and 13 bases at J, with 13 bases in the middle. The CDR3 consists of 11 residues. Germline V gives CDR1 LNHDA, CDR2 SQIVND (reference sequence). The CDR3 DNA reads as TGTGCCAGTAGTACCGGGTCGTCAACCACCTTC. Translation: CASSTGSSTTF.

The genes are TRBV7-2 and TRBJ2-3; 8 bases line up with TRBD2. J was trimmed by 5 bases and V by 5 bases; bases with no gene match: 6. The germline gives CDR1 SGHTA, CDR2 FQGNSA. This CDR3 has 14 amino acids. CDR3 sequence (DNA): TGTGCCAGCAGCACTACTAGCGGAATAGATACGCAGTATTTT. Translating gives CASSTTSGIDTQYF.

The chain couples TRBV6-5 to TRBJ1-5; 7 positions match TRBD1. Germline CDR1 is MNHEY and CDR2 is SVGAGI. V shed 5 bases, J shed 7 bases, and the junction held 5 bases outside the gene matches. The CDR3 has 13 residues. The CDR3 sequence is CASSTTGKQPQHF. The CDR3 DNA follows: TGTGCCAGCAGTACGACAGGGAAGCAGCCCCAGCATTTT.

V usage is TRBV18 and J usage is TRBJ1-1; TRBD1 is a possible D gene (6 bases). The germline V gene encodes CDR1 KGHSH and CDR2 LQKENI. CDR3 length: 15 residues. The V end was cut by 5 bases, the J end by 3 bases, with 16 bases between. The CDR3 protein is CASSSGTSRDTEAFF. The DNA for the CDR3 is TGTGCCAGCTCATCAGGGACAAGTCGGGACACTGAAGCTTTCTTT.

This clone was seen more than once but under ten times. A read error may account for a junction end that differs from germline. V and J are TRBV5-1 and TRBJ2-6, with D tentatively TRBD1 (5 bases). This CDR3 region has 15 residues. Germline CDR1 reads SGHRS; CDR2 reads YFSETQ. As DNA, the CDR3 is TGCGCCAGCAGCCCTGGCGGCTCTGGGGCCAACGGCCTGACTTTC. Protein product: CASSPGGSGANGLTF. Full variable domain (remainder filled in from reference TRBV5-1 and TRBJ2-6): KAGVTQTPRYLIKTRGQQVTLSCSPISGHRSVSWYQQTPGQGLQFLFEYFSETQRNKGNFPGRFSGRQFSNSRSEMNVSTLELGDSALYLCASSPGGSGANGLTFGAGSRLTVL.

This chain links TRBV30 with TRBJ1-1; tentative D call: TRBD1 (6 bases). The CDR3 totals 11 residues. Germline V gene lookup returns CDR1 GTSNPN and CDR2 SVGIG (reference sequence). Trimming removed 5 bases at V and 5 bases at J, with 9 bases between. CDR3 nucleotide sequence: TGTGCCTGGTTACAGGGTACTGAAGCTTTCTTT. This encodes CAWLQGTEAFF.

The table lists this clone with a few counts. The V call is TRBV11-2, the J call TRBJ1-1, with 7 positions matching TRBD1. Germline CDR1 reads SGHAT; CDR2 reads FQNNGV. The CDR3 length is 16 residues. V was clipped by 5 bases and J by 2 bases; unmatched bases: 11. CDR3 sequence reads: CASSHGKGQINTEAFF. The CDR3 region has the DNA TGTGCCAGCAGCCACGGCAAGGGACAGATAAACACTGAAGCTTTCTTT.

The sample holds a few counts of this clone. V usage is TRBV6-1 and J usage is TRBJ1-4; D remains ambiguous. Germline CDR1 is MNHNS and CDR2 is SASEGT. The CDR3 sequence is 16 residues long. V was pared by 2 bases and J by 4 bases, with 14 bases between. The CDR3 sequence: CASSEPAGIGNEKLFF. CDR3 nucleotides: TGTGCCAGCAGTGAACCCGCAGGTATTGGTAATGAAAAACTGTTTTTT.

This chain links TRBV6-1 with TRBJ2-1; a weak D match, TRBD2 (6 bases). The ends were cut back, 6 bases at V and 2 bases at J, with 14 bases in the middle. Germline V gene lookup returns CDR1 MNHNS and CDR2 SASEGT. This CDR3 spans 15 amino acids. The CDR3 is CASSTQGGPYNEQFF. The DNA of the CDR3 is TGTGCCAGCAGCACCCAAGGAGGGCCCTACAATGAGCAGTTCTTC.

The chain joins TRBV5-4 to TRBJ2-1; D is perhaps TRBD2 (5 bases). The CDR3 contains 18 residues. CDR1 and CDR2 (germline): SGHNT, YYREEE (reference sequence). Trimming shortened V by 4 bases and J by 0 bases, and 20 bases separated the two germline ends. CDR3 loop: CASSPVGLLESSYNEQFF. The CDR3 DNA is TGTGCCAGCAGCCCCGTCGGATTACTAGAGAGCTCCTACAATGAGCAGTTCTTC.

CDR3 sequence (DNA): TGCGCCAGCAGCCCTCGGGGGGCCTACTCTAGCACAGATACGCAGTATTTT. Translated: CASSPRGAYSSTDTQYF. This chain joins TRBV5-1 and TRBJ2-3; a weak D match, TRBD2 (7 bases). This CDR3 has 17 amino acids. Germline CDR1 is SGHRS and CDR2 is YFSETQ. Trimming cost V 4 bases and J 0 bases, with 18 bases left between them.

The CDR3 spells CASSSGQEPNTGELFF. As DNA, the CDR3 is TGTGCCAGTAGTAGTGGACAGGAGCCGAACACCGGGGAGCTGTTTTTT. The chain employs TRBV19 and TRBJ2-2, with 7 bases that match TRBD1. Trimming at V came to 4 bases and at J to 0 bases, leaving 5 bases not matched to a gene. The CDR3 totals 16 residues. Germline V gene data show CDR1 as LNHDA and CDR2 as SQIVND (reference sequence).

The rearrangement joins TRBV9 to TRBJ2-1; the match to TRBD2 covers 7 bases. The length of the CDR3 is 14 residues. V dropped 3 bases and J dropped 9; count of bases not matched to a gene: 9. Germline CDR1 reads SGDLS; CDR2 reads YYNGEE. The CDR3 is CASSEGLTKGEQFF. In DNA, the CDR3 is TGTGCCAGCAGCGAGGGACTAACCAAGGGTGAGCAGTTCTTC.

The chain employs TRBV10-3 and TRBJ2-3, with D maybe TRBD2 (5 bases). The V gene's germline CDR1 is ENHRY and CDR2 SYGVKD. The CDR3 length is 15 residues. Trimming stripped 8 bases from V and 2 bases from J, with 17 bases between. This chain's CDR3 is CAIRMGTGFTDTQYF. The CDR3 nucleotides read TGTGCCATCCGTATGGGCACGGGGTTCACAGATACGCAGTATTTT.

As for this clone: The sample has other DNA sequences that encode this CDR3 too. CDR3 DNA sequence: TGTGCCAGCAGCCTGGCACCCGGGACTAGCGGGGGGGCCTACAATGAGCAGTTCTTC. Translated: CASSLAPGTSGGAYNEQFF. The chain has TRBV9 and TRBJ2-1; 16 nucleotides line up with TRBD2. Germline trimming cut 4 bases from V and 2 bases from J; bases unmatched to any gene: 9. Germline assignment: CDR1 SGDLS and CDR2 YYNGEE. This CDR3 comprises 19 residues.

On this clone: One end of the junction is discordant with germline, which a read error may explain. V usage is TRBV4-1 and J usage is TRBJ2-2; TRBD1 agrees at 8 bases. CDR3 length: 16 residues. Germline V gene data show CDR1 as MGHRA and CDR2 as YSYEKL. The CDR3 loop is CASSQDRTGGHRGAVF. The CDR3 DNA is TGCGCCAGCAGCCAAGATAGAACAGGGGGACACCGGGGAGCTGTTTTT.